A single sample gave rise to the 25 T cell receptor beta chains below, sequenced in a study of vaccination effects on CD4 cells after COVID-19. Isolating CD4+ T cells followed approximately nine days of culture. Some clones are missing from TCRdb's copy, which holds only in-frame ones; the method was immunoSEQ multiplex PCR. This repertoire shows around 25,000 clones, about 73% found once; its top ten account for 9.5% to 11%. No antigens are known for them. This specimen consisted of CD4+ T cells from PBMCs cultured without peptide, obtained before COVID-19 vaccination. The receptors come from a human donor who received a COVID-19 vaccine.

The chain's CDR3 is CASSIGAPGDNYGYTF. The DNA for the CDR3 is TGTGCCAGTAGTATCGGAGCGCCAGGGGATAACTATGGCTACACCTTC. This rearrangement joins TRBV19 to TRBJ1-2; a possible D gene is TRBD1 (6 bases). The CDR3 is 16 amino acids. The germline CDR1 and CDR2 sequences are LNHDA and SQIVND (reference sequence). V was shortened by 3 bases and J by 1 base, with 15 bases between the two germline ends.

V and J are TRBV19 and TRBJ1-4, with a tentative D call TRBD1 (6 bases). V shed 4 bases and J shed 8 bases, with 20 bases lying between them. The V gene's germline CDR1 is LNHDA and CDR2 SQIVND (reference sequence). The CDR3 runs 16 residues. DNA of the CDR3: TGTGCCAGTAGTAGGGATGGTACAGGGCTTAACGAAAAACTGTTTTTT. It specifies CASSRDGTGLNEKLFF.

The rearrangement joins TRBV6-2 or TRBV6-3 to TRBJ1-1, with a tentative D call TRBD1 (6 bases). CDR1 and CDR2 (germline): MNHEY, SVGEGT. V was cut by 2 bases and J by 5 bases, with 15 bases left in between. CDR3 length equals 15 residues. The CDR3 region has the DNA TGTGCCAGCAGTTACAGCGGGGGGCGCCGAACTGAAGCTTTCTTT. This translates into CASSYSGGRRTEAFF.

J is TRBJ1-1 and V is TRBV11-2; D unclear. The CDR3 sequence is 15 residues long. Trimming shortened V by 5 bases and J by 1 base, and 14 bases separated the two germline ends. CDR1 is SGHAT, CDR2 FQNNGV, per germline. The CDR3 bases are TGTGCCAGCAGCGTTATTAGGGCGGAGAACACTGAAGCTTTCTTT. It is translated as CASSVIRAENTEAFF.

The rearrangement joins TRBV9 to TRBJ2-1, with 7 bases aligning to TRBD2. CDR1 and CDR2 from the germline V gene are SGDLS and YYNGEE. This CDR3 has 16 amino acids. The V segment lost 0 bases and the J segment 0 bases; nucleotides outside the gene matches: 3. The CDR3 sequence is CASSVDGGISYNEQFF. Written as DNA, the CDR3 is TGTGCCAGCAGCGTAGACGGGGGGATCTCCTACAATGAGCAGTTCTTC.

This clone came up a few times. The chain combines TRBV3-1 (or the pseudogene TRBV3-2) with TRBJ1-2, with D perhaps matching TRBD1 (6 bases). The ends were cut back, 4 bases at V and 4 bases at J, with 16 bases in the middle. Germline CDR1 reads LGHDT; CDR2 reads YNNKEL (reference sequence). The CDR3 runs to 15 residues. The CDR3 region has the DNA TGTGCCAGCAGCCCAAGGGGGAGGAGCGGCTATGGCTACACCTTC. It translates to CASSPRGRSGYGYTF.

V and J are TRBV12-3 or TRBV12-4 and TRBJ2-2, with 7 bases lining up with TRBD2. The CDR3 spans 13 residues. J gave up 5 bases and V 3 bases, and 0 bases lay outside the gene matches. CDR3 in amino acids: CASSLGGTGELFF. The CDR3 DNA sequence: TGTGCCAGCAGTTTGGGGGGGACCGGGGAGCTGTTTTTT.

J is TRBJ2-1 and V is TRBV5-6; no reliable D call. Germline CDR1 is SGHDT and CDR2 is YYEEEE. This CDR3 comprises 13 residues. The V and J ends lost 3 bases and 6 bases respectively, with 10 bases between them. CDR3 residues: CASSSGVSNEQFF. The CDR3 nucleotides read TGTGCCAGCAGCTCGGGTGTGAGCAATGAGCAGTTCTTC.

The chain has TRBV19 and TRBJ1-2; D possibly corresponds to TRBD1 (6 bases). The CDR3 is 15 amino acids. Per germline, CDR1 LNHDA and CDR2 SQIVND (reference sequence). The V and J ends lost 9 bases and 1 base respectively, with 18 bases between them. CDR3 loop: CASRIPTGHNYGYTF. CDR3 sequence (DNA): TGTGCCAGCAGGATACCGACGGGACATAACTATGGCTACACCTTC.

The chain is built from TRBV4-3 and TRBJ2-2; either TRBD1 or TRBD2 may supply D (6 bases each). The V end was cut by 4 bases, the J end by 3 bases, with 15 bases between. The CDR3 has 16 residues. Per germline, CDR1 LGHNA and CDR2 YSLEER. Here the CDR3 reads CASSPEPRGDTGELFF. Here the CDR3 DNA reads TGCGCCAGCAGCCCCGAGCCAAGGGGGGACACCGGGGAGCTGTTTTTT.

A few counts support this clone. This chain uses TRBV6-6 with TRBJ1-1; possible D gene TRBD1, 5 bases. Germline-derived CDR1 and CDR2 are MNHNY and SVGAGI (reference sequence). The germline V and J ends were trimmed by 2 bases and 7 bases, with 8 bases remaining between them. The CDR3 covers 12 residues. The CDR3 loop reads CASSYGDGEAFF. The CDR3 region has the DNA TGTGCCAGCAGTTACGGGGACGGTGAAGCTTTCTTT.

The chain uses TRBV20-1 and TRBJ2-3; TRBD1 or TRBD2 may be the D gene (5 bases each). CDR3 length: 11 residues. V lost 5 bases and J lost 8, with 11 bases in between. The germline gives CDR1 DFQATT, CDR2 SNEGSKA (reference sequence). CDR3 sequence: CSAFARGTQYF. For the CDR3, the DNA is TGCAGTGCTTTTGCGAGGGGTACGCAGTATTTT.

The rearrangement joins TRBV4-1 to TRBJ1-1; D is unclear. CDR1 is MGHRA and CDR2 is YSYEKL in the germline V gene. The V end was cut by 3 bases, the J end by 0 bases, with 8 bases between. The CDR3 is 14 residues long. Written as DNA, the CDR3 is TGCGCCAGCAGCCAGAATGCACTGAACACTGAAGCTTTCTTT. Amino acids: CASSQNALNTEAFF.

CDR3 in DNA: TGTGCCAGCAGCCCCCCAGGGGGTGAAGGTTACGAGCAGTACTTC. Amino acids: CASSPPGGEGYEQYF. The chain couples TRBV4-2 to TRBJ2-7; 7 bases fit TRBD1. J lost 4 bases, V lost 4 bases, and 10 bases had no gene match. There are 15 residues in the CDR3. The V gene's germline CDR1 is LGHNA and CDR2 YNFKEQ.

This chain joins TRBV19 and TRBJ2-4; 10 positions agree with TRBD2. This CDR3 comprises 15 residues. Per the germline V gene, CDR1 is LNHDA and CDR2 is SQIVND (reference sequence). J was trimmed by 4 bases and V by 4 bases; bases with no gene match: 4. Written as DNA, the CDR3 is TGTGCCAGTAGTACCCTAGCGGGGGAGAAAAACATTCAGTACTTC. Translated, it gives CASSTLAGEKNIQYF.

J is TRBJ2-7 and V is TRBV9, with D possibly being TRBD2 (6 bases). The CDR3 covers 14 residues. V dropped 2 bases and J dropped 0 bases, with 9 bases sitting between them. CDR1 is SGDLS and CDR2 is YYNGEE in the germline V gene. The CDR3 reads CASSVEGNSYEQYF. The CDR3 DNA reads as TGTGCCAGCAGCGTGGAGGGAAACTCCTACGAGCAGTACTTC.

On this clone itself: Relative to the germline gene, one junction end is altered; a read error may explain this. The chain employs TRBV7-9 and TRBJ2-5; D not certain. CDR3 length: 14 amino acids. Germline-derived CDR1 and CDR2 are SEHNR and FQNEAQ (reference sequence). In nucleotides, the CDR3 is TGTGCCAGCAGCGTAGCTAGGGCGCGGGAGACCCAGTACTTC. Its protein product is CASSVARARETQYF.

V gene TRBV19 combines with J gene TRBJ2-3; 7 positions agree with TRBD2. With 0 bases clipped from V and 8 bases from J, the junction kept 5 bases outside the gene matches. CDR3 length: 14 residues. In germline, CDR1 is LNHDA, CDR2 SQIVND (reference sequence). Here the CDR3 DNA reads TGTGCCAGTAGTATAGATCGGACTAGTGCTACGCAGTATTTT. It translates to CASSIDRTSATQYF.

The chain carries TRBV6-5 and TRBJ2-5; 12 bases agree with TRBD2. V trimming: 6 bases; J trimming: 5 bases; junction bases outside the gene matches: 7. From germline, CDR1 is MNHEY and CDR2 SVGAGI. The CDR3 extends over 15 amino acids. The CDR3 coding sequence is TGTGCCAGCAGACCTAGCGGGGGGGCCAGCGAGACCCAGTACTTC. As protein: CASRPSGGASETQYF.

The chain couples TRBV29-1 to TRBJ2-1; perhaps TRBD1 as D (5 bases). Germline V gives CDR1 SQVTM, CDR2 ANQGSEA. This CDR3 has 13 amino acids. V lost 7 bases and J 2 bases, leaving 12 bases between the germline ends. The CDR3 spells CSGRQLAYNEQFF. Written as DNA, the CDR3 is TGCAGCGGAAGACAGCTAGCCTACAATGAGCAGTTCTTC.

This chain links TRBV19 with TRBJ2-1; D perhaps matches TRBD1 (5 bases). Germline CDR1 LNHDA, CDR2 SQIVND (reference sequence). Trimming cost V 0 bases and J 5 bases, with 5 bases left between them. The CDR3 is 13 amino acids. This CDR3 is CASSIDRDNEQFF. The CDR3 DNA sequence: TGTGCCAGTAGTATAGACAGGGACAATGAGCAGTTCTTC.

V is TRBV5-1 and J is TRBJ1-1, with unresolved D. Germline CDR1 is SGHRS and CDR2 is YFSETQ. V was clipped by 2 bases and J by 4 bases, with 9 bases between them. This CDR3 is built from 13 residues. CDR3 residues: CASSFGQVTEAFF. As DNA, the CDR3 is TGCGCCAGCAGCTTCGGTCAGGTCACTGAAGCTTTCTTT.

The CDR3 sequence is CASRAGAHNYGYTF. For the CDR3, the DNA is TGCGCCAGCAGGGCAGGGGCGCACAACTATGGCTACACCTTC. The V call is TRBV5-1, the J call TRBJ1-2; D is perhaps TRBD1 (6 bases). Germline lookup yields CDR1 SGHRS and CDR2 YFSETQ. This CDR3 region has 14 residues. With 5 bases removed from V and 2 bases from J, the gap between germline ends came to 13 bases.

This clone was seen a few times. The rearrangement joins TRBV27 to TRBJ1-1; weak D call: TRBD1 (6 bases). Per germline, CDR1 MNHEY and CDR2 SMNVEV (reference sequence). The CDR3 consists of 17 residues. V lost 7 bases to trimming and J lost 6 bases, with 27 bases between them. CDR3 sequence (DNA): TGTGCCAGCAACCGGGGGGGGACATCCTACCGGGGGGCTGAAGCTTTCTTT. Protein product: CASNRGGTSYRGAEAFF.

This clone was observed a handful of times. CDR3 nucleotides: TGTGCCATCAGCGAGACAGGGCAGTCGGAAAAACTGTTTTTT. It translates to CAISETGQSEKLFF. V usage is TRBV10-3 and J usage is TRBJ1-4; 7 bases map to TRBD1. The CDR3 runs to 14 residues. In germline, CDR1 is ENHRY, CDR2 SYGVKD. V was pared by 6 bases and J by 8 bases, with 9 bases of the junction left unmatched.